This paragraph reports one T cell receptor (beta chain). What it binds is not known. The assay was run at deep level. Data came from immunoSEQ multiplex PCR; TCRdb stores just in-frame clones and leaves some out. The sample has about 2.3 million clones, just over 90% seen once. The CDR3 contains 12 residues. From germline, CDR1 is SNHLY and CDR2 FYNNEI. V shed 5 bases and J shed 12 bases, with 14 bases lying between them. These data originate in a study of shared clonotypes between healthy human individuals. Study-level findings and limits: Inspection by rarefaction showed sorted-subset sequencing to be incomplete despite large depth.

There were no recent acute infections or vaccinations among the donors, who were healthy HIV-negative adults. The rearrangement joins TRBV2 to TRBJ1-5, with unresolved D. Sequencing was performed on naive CD4+ T cells from PBMCs. Noted subset: CD45RA+ positively selected. This receptor was obtained from a man aged 18 to 29 in good health. Some clones in this sample may be carry-over from other donors' samples. CDR3 protein: CASSSATSDQHF. The CDR3 nucleotides read TGTGCCAGCAGTAGTGCGACCTCTGACCAGCATTTT.